This T cell receptor beta chain was observed in a study of CD8 T cells in ankylosing spondylitis. This clonotype was picked up many times. The antigen is not known. General study results and limits: Seemingly characteristic of ankylosing spondylitis blood was a TCR beta motif consisting of under 10 highly homologous variants. From matched ankylosing spondylitis synovial fluid, disease-linked clones were reportedly recovered at significantly enriched levels.

It was by quantitative 5'-RACE with molecular barcodes that TCR beta libraries were made. One entry per CDR3 protein, called by TCRdb with MiXCR from the 5' RACE reads. This sample has about 140,000 distinct CDR3 sequences, with 7% to 10% found just once. CDR1 SGHAT and CDR2 FQNNGV come from the germline V gene. V dropped 1 base and J dropped 7 bases, with 16 bases sitting between them. This CDR3 contains 15 residues. The receptor comes from a male donor with ankylosing spondylitis. Sequencing input: synovial fluid, either unsorted or a sorted T cell fraction (not recorded which). This rearrangement joins TRBV11-2 to TRBJ2-5; D unresolved. The DNA of the CDR3 is TGTGCCAGCAGCTTAGCAACGGGCGGCCGTAGGACCCAGTACTTC. Amino acids: CASSLATGGRRTQYF.